The TCR beta chain under discussion was sequenced for a study of blood T cell repertoires in COVID-19. Trimming shortened V by 4 bases and J by 10 bases, and 13 bases separated the two germline ends. The germline V gene encodes CDR1 KGHDR and CDR2 SFDVKD. The CDR3 runs to 13 residues. Clones were sequenced by immunoSEQ multiplex PCR, and TCRdb holds only the in-frame ones, with some missing. This table holds roughly 200,000 clones, roughly 87% found once. Material: PBMCs or T cells enriched from blood (not recorded which). This TCR was sampled from a woman in her twenties or thirties who had recovered from COVID-19. The rearrangement uses TRBV24-1 and TRBJ2-1; D perhaps matches TRBD2 (6 bases). Written as DNA, the CDR3 is TGTGCCACCAGTGAACCCGGAGGGCCAGAGCAGTTCTTC. It translates to CATSEPGGPEQFF.